This T cell receptor (beta chain) was sequenced during a study of blood T cell repertoires in COVID-19 (dated by TCRdb to about 2020). Some background on the complete study: Samples covering the acute and convalescent phases of COVID-19 were provided by collaborators in the United States, Italy and Spain. The material from the prospective study consisted of cDNA or gDNA derived from T cells, B-cell-depleted T cells, or PBMCs. Deeply sampled blood TCRbeta repertoires from subjects exposed to, actively infected with, or recovered from COVID-19 were included in the dataset. The repertoires were released in a freely available public database meant as a resource for research on the immune response to SARS-CoV-2. The samples were drawn from two sources: the first 160 participants of the ongoing ImmuneRACE study, and approximately 1,300 subjects contributed by 6 global collaborators. A de-identified subject ID, COVID-19 status, age in years and sex were almost always included in the sample metadata. Where available, HLA class I and class II types were obtained from metadata supplied by the sample provider rather than from assay-based typing.

General study outcomes and caveats: The quantity of clinical and demographic metadata differed by source and by participant and was supplied without curation.

TCRbeta CDR3 regions were amplified from genomic DNA by means of the immunoSEQ Assay, a bias-controlled multiplex PCR. Per the authors' processing: The number of nucleated cells in each sample was estimated by amplification of reference gene primers within the assay. To quantify the absolute abundance of each unique TCRbeta CDR3 rearrangement, sequence reads were collapsed and filtered. For each sample, productive Simpson clonality was calculated as the square root of Simpson's diversity index over productive rearrangements. Not all clones reach the TCRdb copy of this immuneACCESS table, which keeps in-frame sequences only. Checked studies attribute under half of the gap to unresolved V genes and leave the rest unexplained. D and trimming were read from the DNA, whereas the V and J calls and clone size are those reported in that table. This sample gives 180,000 or so clones in total; roughly nine tenths of them show up just once. In total, the top ten clones hold approximately 11% of the sample.

A note on this clone: It has no known antigen specificity. The input lacks base qualities; no much larger clone sits a single base away.

At one collaborating source in Seattle, patients were enrolled during active infection and were followed longitudinally through the course of disease. Each collaborating institution followed its own protocols to collect whole blood in K2EDTA tubes. For TCRbeta analysis, collaborator samples were shipped as frozen whole blood, as isolated PBMCs, or as DNA extracted from either sample type. The cysteine opens and the phenylalanine closes a CDR3 of 17 amino acids. The sequence is cut down to CDR3 DNA, 51 bases in frame from base 1. V is pared back by 1 base and J by 0 bases, with 15 bases lying between the germline termini. CDR1 SEHNR and CDR2 FQNEAQ were looked up in the germline V gene (reference sequence).

Sequences were obtained from peripheral blood. Recombination linked TRBV7-9 to TRBJ1-1, with the identity of the D gene unclear. This receptor was obtained from a woman aged 55-69 years with COVID-19, enrolled during active disease. In nucleotide form, the sequence is TGTGCCAGCAGCTTAGTCCGAGGACTTACAATGAACACTGAAGCTTTCTTT. It translates to CASSLVRGLTMNTEAFF.